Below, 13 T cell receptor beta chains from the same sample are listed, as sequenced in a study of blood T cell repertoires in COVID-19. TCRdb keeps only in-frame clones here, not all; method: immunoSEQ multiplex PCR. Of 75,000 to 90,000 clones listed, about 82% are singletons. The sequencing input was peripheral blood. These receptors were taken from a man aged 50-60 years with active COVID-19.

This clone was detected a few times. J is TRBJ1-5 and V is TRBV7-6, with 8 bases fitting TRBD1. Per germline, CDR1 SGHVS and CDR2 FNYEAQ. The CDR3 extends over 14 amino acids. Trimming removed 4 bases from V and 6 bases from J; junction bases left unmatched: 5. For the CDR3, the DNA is TGTGCCAGCAGCTCGCCAGGGGGCGGTCAGCCCCAGCATTTT. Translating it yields CASSSPGGGQPQHF.

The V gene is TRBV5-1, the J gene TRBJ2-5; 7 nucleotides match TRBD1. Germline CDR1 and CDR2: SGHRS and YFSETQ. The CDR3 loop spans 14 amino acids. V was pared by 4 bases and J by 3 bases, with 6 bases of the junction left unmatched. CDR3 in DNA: TGCGCCAGCAGCAGCGGCACAGGGGAAGAGACCCAGTACTTC. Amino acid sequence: CASSSGTGEETQYF.

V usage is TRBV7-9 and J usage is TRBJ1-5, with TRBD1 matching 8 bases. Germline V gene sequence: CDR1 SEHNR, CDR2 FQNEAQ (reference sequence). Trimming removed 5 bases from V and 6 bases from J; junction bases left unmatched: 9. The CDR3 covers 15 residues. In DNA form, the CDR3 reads TGTGCCAGCAGCATAACGGACAGGGAGGGTCAGCCCCAGCATTTT. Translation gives CASSITDREGQPQHF.

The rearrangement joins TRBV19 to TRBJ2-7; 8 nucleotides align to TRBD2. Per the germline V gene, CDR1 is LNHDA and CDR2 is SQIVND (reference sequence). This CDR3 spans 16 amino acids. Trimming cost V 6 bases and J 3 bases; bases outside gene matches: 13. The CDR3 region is CASRPSGGKKYYEQYF. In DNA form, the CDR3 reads TGTGCCAGTAGGCCCAGCGGGGGCAAGAAATACTACGAGCAGTACTTC.

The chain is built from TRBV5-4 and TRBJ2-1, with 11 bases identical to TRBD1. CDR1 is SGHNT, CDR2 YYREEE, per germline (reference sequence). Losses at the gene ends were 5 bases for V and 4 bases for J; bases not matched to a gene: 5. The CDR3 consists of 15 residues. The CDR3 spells CASREGTGGYNEQFF. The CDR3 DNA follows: TGTGCCAGCAGGGAGGGGACAGGGGGGTACAATGAGCAGTTCTTC.

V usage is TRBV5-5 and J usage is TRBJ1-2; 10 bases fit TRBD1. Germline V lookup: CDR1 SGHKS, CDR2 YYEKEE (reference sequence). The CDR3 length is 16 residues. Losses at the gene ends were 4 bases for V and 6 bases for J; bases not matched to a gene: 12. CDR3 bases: TGTGCCAGCAGCCCAGGGGGACAGGGGAATCCTGATGGCTACACCTTC. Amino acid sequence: CASSPGGQGNPDGYTF.

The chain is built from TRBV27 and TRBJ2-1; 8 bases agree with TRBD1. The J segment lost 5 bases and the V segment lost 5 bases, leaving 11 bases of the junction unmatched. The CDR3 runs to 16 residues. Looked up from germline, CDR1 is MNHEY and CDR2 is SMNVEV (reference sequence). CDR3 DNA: TGTGCCAGCAGTCCCATACAGGGGGGTCGGAACAATGAGCAGTTCTTC. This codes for CASSPIQGGRNNEQFF.

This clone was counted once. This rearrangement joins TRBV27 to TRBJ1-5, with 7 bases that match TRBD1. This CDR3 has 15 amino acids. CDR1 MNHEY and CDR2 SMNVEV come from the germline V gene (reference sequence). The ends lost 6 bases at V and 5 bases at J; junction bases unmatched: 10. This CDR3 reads CASRAQGQPYQPQHF. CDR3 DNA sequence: TGTGCCAGCAGAGCACAGGGACAGCCCTATCAGCCCCAGCATTTT.

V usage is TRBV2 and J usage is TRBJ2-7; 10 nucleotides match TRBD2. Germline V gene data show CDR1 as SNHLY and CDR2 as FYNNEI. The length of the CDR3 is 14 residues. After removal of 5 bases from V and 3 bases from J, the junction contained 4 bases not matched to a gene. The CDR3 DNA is TGTGCCAGCAGTATAGCGGGAGGAGGCTACGAGCAGTACTTC. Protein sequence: CASSIAGGGYEQYF.

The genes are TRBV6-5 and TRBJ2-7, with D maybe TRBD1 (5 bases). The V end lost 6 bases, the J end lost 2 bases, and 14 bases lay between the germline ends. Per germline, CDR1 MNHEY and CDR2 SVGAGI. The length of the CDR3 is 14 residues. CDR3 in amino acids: CASSSTGSPYEQYF. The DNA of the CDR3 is TGTGCCAGCAGCAGCACAGGTTCCCCCTACGAGCAGTACTTC.

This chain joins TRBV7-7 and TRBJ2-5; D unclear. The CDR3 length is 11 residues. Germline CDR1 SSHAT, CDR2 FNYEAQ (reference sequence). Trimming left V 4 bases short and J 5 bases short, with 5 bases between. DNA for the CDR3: TGTGCCAGCAGCTCCAGGGAGACCCAGTACTTC. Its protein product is CASSSRETQYF.

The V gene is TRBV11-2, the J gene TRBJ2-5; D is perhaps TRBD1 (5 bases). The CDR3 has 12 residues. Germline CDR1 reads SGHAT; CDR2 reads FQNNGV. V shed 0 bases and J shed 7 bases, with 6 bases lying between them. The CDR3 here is CASSLDQGTQYF. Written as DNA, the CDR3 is TGTGCCAGCAGCTTAGATCAGGGGACCCAGTACTTC.

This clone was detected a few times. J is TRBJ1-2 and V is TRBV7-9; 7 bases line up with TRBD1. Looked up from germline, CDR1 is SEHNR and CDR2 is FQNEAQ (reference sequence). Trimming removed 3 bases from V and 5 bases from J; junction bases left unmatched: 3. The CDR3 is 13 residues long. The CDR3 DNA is TGTGCCAGCAGCTTTGGACAGGATTATGGCTACACCTTC. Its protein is CASSFGQDYGYTF.